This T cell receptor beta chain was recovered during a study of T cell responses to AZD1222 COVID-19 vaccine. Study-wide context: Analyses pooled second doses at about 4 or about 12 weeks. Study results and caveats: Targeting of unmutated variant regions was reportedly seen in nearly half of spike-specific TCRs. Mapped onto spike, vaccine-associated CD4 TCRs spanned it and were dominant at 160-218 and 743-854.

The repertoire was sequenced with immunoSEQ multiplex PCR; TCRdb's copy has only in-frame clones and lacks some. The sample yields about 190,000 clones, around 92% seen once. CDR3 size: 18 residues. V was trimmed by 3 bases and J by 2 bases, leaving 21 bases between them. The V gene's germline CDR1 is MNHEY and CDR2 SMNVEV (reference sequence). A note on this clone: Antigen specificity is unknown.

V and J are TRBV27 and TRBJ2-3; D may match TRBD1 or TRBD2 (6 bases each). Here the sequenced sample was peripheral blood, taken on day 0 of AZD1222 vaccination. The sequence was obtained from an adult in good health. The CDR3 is CASSLTGWAGINTDTQYF. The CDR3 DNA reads TGTGCCAGCAGTTTGACAGGTTGGGCGGGGATTAACACAGATACGCAGTATTTT.